This TCR beta chain was observed in a study of blood T cell repertoires in COVID-19 (dated by TCRdb to about 2020). Regarding the research as a whole: Samples covering the acute and convalescent phases of COVID-19 were provided by collaborators in the United States, Italy and Spain. The prospective study material was composed of cDNA or gDNA derived from T cells, B-cell-depleted T cells, or PBMCs. The dataset comprised deeply sampled blood TCRbeta repertoires from subjects exposed to, actively infected with, or recovered from COVID-19. The repertoires were released in a freely available public database intended as a resource for research on the immune response to SARS-CoV-2. Samples were obtained from the ongoing ImmuneRACE study (first 160 participants) and from 1,254 subjects provided by 6 global collaborators. The sample metadata nearly always contained a de-identified subject ID, COVID-19 status, age in years and sex. Where available, HLA class I and class II types were taken from metadata supplied by the sample provider and were not determined by assay-based typing. What the study reported, not specific to this receptor: The amount of clinical and demographic metadata varied by source and participant and was provided uncurated.

Turning to this clone: No cognate antigen has been identified for it. Per-base qualities were not stored, and no clone one base away is much larger.

The junction shows trimming of 6 bases on V and 3 bases on J, and the gene matches do not reach 5 bases of it. The germline V gene specifies MNHEY as CDR1 and SVGAGI as CDR2. Including the terminal cysteine and phenylalanine, the CDR3 comprises 15 residues. Left in the record is the CDR3 DNA by itself, 45 bases read in frame from the first base. Collaborating institutions collected whole blood in K2EDTA tubes following their own protocols. For TCRbeta analysis, collaborator samples were shipped as frozen whole blood, as isolated PBMCs, or as DNA extracted from either sample type. TCRbeta CDR3 regions were amplified from genomic DNA by means of the immunoSEQ Assay, a bias-controlled multiplex PCR. For the original study's pipeline: The number of nucleated cells in each sample was estimated by amplification of reference gene primers within the assay. To quantify the absolute abundance of each unique TCRbeta CDR3 rearrangement, sequence reads were collapsed and filtered. Productive Simpson clonality was computed per sample as the square root of Simpson's diversity index over productive rearrangements. TCRdb retrieved this table from immuneACCESS and kept in-frame rearrangements only. Not all clones are present; in checked studies, unresolved V genes account for under half, and no reason is known for the remainder. From that table come the V and J calls and clone size; the DNA was used to work out D and trimming. This sample is represented by 150,000 to 200,000 clones; 70% to 90% of them were singletons. The top ten hold under 13% of the sample.

The sample was peripheral blood. This chain is built from TRBV6-5 and TRBJ2-3, and TRBD2 matches 11 of the central bases. The origin of this receptor is a human donor in a cohort sampled during active COVID-19. DNA sequence: TGTGCCAGCAGCGCCGGGACTAGCGGAACAGATACGCAGTATTTT. Its amino acids are CASSAGTSGTDTQYF.